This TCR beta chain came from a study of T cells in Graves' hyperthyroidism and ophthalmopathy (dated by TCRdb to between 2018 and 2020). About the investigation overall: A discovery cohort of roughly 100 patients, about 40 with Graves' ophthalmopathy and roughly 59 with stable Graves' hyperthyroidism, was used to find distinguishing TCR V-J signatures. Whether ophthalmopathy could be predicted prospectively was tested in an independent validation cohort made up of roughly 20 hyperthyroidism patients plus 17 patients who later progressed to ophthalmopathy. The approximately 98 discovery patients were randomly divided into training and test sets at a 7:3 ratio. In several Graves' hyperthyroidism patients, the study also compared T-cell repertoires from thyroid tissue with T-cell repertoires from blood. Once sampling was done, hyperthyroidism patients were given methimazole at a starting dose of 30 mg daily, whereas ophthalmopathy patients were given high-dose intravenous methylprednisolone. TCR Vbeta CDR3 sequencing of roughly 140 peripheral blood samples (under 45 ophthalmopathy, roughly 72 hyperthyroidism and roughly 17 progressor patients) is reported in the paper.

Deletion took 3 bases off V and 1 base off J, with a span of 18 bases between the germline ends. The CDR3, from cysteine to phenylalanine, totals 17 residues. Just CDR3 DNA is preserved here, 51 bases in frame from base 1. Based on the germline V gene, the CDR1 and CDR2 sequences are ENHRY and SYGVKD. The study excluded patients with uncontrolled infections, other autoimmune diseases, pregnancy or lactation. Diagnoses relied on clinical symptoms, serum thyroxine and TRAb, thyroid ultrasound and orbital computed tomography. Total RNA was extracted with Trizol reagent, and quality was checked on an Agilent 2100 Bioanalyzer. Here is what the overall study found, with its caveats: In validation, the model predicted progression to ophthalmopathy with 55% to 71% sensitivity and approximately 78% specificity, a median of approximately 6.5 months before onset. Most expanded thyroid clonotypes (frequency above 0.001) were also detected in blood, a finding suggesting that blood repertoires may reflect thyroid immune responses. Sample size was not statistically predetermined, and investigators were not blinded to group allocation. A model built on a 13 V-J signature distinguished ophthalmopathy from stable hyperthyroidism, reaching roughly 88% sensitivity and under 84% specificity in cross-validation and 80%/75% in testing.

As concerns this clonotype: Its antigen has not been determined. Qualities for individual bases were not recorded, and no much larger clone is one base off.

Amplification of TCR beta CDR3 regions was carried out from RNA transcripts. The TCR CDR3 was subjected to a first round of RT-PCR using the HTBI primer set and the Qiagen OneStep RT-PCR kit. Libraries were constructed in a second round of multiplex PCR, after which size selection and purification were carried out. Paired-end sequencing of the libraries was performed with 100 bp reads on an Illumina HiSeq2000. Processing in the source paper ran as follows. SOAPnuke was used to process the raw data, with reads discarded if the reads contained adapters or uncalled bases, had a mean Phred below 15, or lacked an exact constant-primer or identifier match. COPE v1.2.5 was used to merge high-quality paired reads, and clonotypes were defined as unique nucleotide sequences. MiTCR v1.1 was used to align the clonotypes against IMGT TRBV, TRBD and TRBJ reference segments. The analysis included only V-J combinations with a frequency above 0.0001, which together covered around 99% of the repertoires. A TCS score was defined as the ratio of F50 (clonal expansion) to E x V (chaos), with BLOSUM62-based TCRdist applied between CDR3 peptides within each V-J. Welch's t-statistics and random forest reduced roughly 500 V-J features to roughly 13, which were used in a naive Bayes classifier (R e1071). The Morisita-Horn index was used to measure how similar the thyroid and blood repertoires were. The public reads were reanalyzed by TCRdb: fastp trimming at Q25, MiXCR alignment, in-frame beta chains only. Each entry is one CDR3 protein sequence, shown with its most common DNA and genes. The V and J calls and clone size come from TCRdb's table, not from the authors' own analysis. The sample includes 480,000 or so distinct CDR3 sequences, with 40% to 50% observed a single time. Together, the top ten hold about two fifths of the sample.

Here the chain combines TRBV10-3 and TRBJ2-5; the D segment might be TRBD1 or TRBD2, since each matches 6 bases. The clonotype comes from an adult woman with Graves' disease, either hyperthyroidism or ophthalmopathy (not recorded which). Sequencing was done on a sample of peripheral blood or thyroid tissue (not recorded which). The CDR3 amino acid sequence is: CAISDRGGYDIQETQYF. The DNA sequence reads TGTGCCATCAGTGACCGAGGGGGGTATGACATCCAAGAGACCCAGTACTTC.